The present entry profiles one T cell receptor (beta chain) with its context. Antigen specificity is unknown. This sample stems from a study of cytomegalovirus exposure and HLA in healthy donors. Nominal health characterized the donors when sampled, though unrecorded immune exposures were likely. Study outcomes and limitations: There were several of the most significant clusters that appeared linked to common viral pathogens in a later analysis.

13 Jbeta primers and 60 Vbeta primers were used for the PCR. Here immunoSEQ multiplex PCR was the method, and the copy in TCRdb shows in-frame clones only, minus some. The sample comprises about 180,000 clones, 80% of which are singletons, and around 1.4% rests with the top ten. CDR3 size: 17 residues. Germline V CDR1 and CDR2: LNHDA, SQIVND (reference sequence). Trimming at V came to 6 bases and at J to 4 bases, leaving 16 bases not matched to a gene. The V call is TRBV19, the J call TRBJ2-3; TRBD1 matches at 7 bases. This clonotype was obtained from a girl under 18 in good health and CMV-seropositive. The specimen sequenced was PBMCs. The CDR3 nucleotides read TGTGCCAGTAGACGGACAGGATCGAGATCAAGATCAGATACGCAGTATTTT. Its protein is CASRRTGSRSRSDTQYF. The full variable domain, rest sourced from reference TRBV19 and TRBJ2-3, is DGGITQSPKYLFRKEGQNVTLSCEQNLNHDAMYWYRQDPGQGLRLIYYSQIVNDFQKGDIAEGYSVSREKKESFPLTVTSAQKNPTAFYLCASRRTGSRSRSDTQYFGPGTRLTVL.